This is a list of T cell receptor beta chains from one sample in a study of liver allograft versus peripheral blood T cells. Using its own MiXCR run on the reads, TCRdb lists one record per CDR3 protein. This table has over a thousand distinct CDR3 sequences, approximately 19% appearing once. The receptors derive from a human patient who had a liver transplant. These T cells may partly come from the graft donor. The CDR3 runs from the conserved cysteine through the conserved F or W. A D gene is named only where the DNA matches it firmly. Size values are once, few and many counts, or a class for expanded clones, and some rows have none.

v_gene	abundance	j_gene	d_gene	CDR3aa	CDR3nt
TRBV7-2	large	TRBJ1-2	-	CATAGPANYGYTF	TGTGCCACCGCTGGGCCTGCTAACTATGGCTACACCTTC
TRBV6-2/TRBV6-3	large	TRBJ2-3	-	CASSELSSTDTQYF	TGTGCCAGCAGTGAACTAAGTAGCACAGATACGCAGTATTTT
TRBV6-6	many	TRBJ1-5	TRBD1	CASSSGQGNQPQHF	TGTGCCAGCAGTTCTGGACAGGGAAATCAGCCCCAGCATTTT
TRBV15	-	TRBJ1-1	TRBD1	CATSIGTGGMNTEAFF	TGTGCCACCAGCATTGGGACAGGGGGAATGAACACTGAAGCTTTCTTT
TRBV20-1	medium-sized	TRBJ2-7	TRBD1	CSARDPRQGFARSEQYF	TGCAGTGCTAGAGATCCGAGACAGGGCTTCGCCCGCTCCGAGCAGTACTTC
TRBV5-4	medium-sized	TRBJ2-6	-	CASSLPVLSGANVLTF	TGTGCCAGCAGCTTGCCAGTCCTCTCTGGGGCCAACGTCCTGACTTTC
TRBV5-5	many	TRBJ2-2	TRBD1	CASSFGGETGAGELFF	TGTGCCAGCAGCTTCGGAGGGGAGACAGGGGCTGGGGAGCTGTTTTTT
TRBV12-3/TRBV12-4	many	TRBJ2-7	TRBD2	CASSPLSGGLSYEQYF	TGTGCCAGCAGTCCTCTCAGCGGGGGGCTCTCCTACGAGCAGTACTTC
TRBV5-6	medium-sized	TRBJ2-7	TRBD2	CASSAGVEQYF	TGTGCCAGCAGCGCGGGAGTCGAGCAGTACTTC
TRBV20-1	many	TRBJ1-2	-	CSAPLASGSQNYGYTF	TGCAGTGCCCCCCTTGCCTCAGGGAGCCAAAACTATGGCTACACCTTC
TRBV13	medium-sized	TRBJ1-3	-	CASSLGEDTIYF	TGTGCCAGCAGCCTGGGGGAGGACACCATATATTTT
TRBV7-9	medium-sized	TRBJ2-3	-	CASSWRGLSTDTQYF	TGTGCCAGCAGCTGGCGGGGGCTATCCACAGATACGCAGTATTTT
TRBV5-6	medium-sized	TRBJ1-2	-	CASSLSAVVRYTF	TGTGCCAGCAGCTTGTCCGCAGTAGTCCGCTACACCTTC
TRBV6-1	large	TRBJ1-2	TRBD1	CASSDRGRGYGYTF	TGTGCCAGCAGTGACAGGGGGCGAGGATATGGCTACACCTTC
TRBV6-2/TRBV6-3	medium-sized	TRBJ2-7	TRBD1	CASSYSLTGRHEQYF	TGTGCCAGCAGTTACTCTCTGACAGGGCGACACGAGCAGTACTTC
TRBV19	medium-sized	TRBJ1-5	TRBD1	CASSIGDRNQPQHF	TGTGCCAGTAGTATAGGGGACAGAAATCAGCCCCAGCATTTT
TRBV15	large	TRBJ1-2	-	CATSRVGSPGVGYTF	TGTGCCACCAGCAGAGTTGGAAGTCCCGGAGTAGGCTACACCTTC
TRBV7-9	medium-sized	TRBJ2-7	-	CASSWGSYEQYF	TGTGCCAGCAGCTGGGGCTCCTACGAGCAGTACTTC
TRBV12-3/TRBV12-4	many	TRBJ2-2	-	CASSGGELFF	TGTGCCAGCAGCGGTGGGGAGCTGTTTTTT
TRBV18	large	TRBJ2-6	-	CASSPQPSGANVLTF	TGTGCCAGCTCGCCACAGCCCTCTGGGGCCAACGTCCTGACTTTC
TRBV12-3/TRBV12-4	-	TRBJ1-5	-	CASSLGGIAQHF	TGTGCCAGCAGTTTAGGAGGGATCGCCCAGCATTTT
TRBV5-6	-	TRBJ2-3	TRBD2	CASRLIAGYSTDTQYF	TGTGCCAGCAGGCTTATAGCGGGGTATAGCACAGATACGCAGTATTTT
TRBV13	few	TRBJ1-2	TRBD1	CASSSKGGSYYGYTF	TGTGCCAGCAGCTCCAAAGGGGGCTCATACTATGGCTACACCTTC
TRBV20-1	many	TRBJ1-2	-	CSARDLRRGDYGYTF	TGCAGTGCTAGAGATCTCCGACGAGGGGACTATGGCTACACCTTC
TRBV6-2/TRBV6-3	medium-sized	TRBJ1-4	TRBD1	CASSYSPRTGEREVFF	TGTGCCAGCAGTTACTCCCCACGGACAGGAGAGAGGGAGGTGTTTTTT
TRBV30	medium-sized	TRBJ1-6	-	CAWCLGMDSPLHF	TGTGCCTGGTGTCTAGGGATGGATTCACCCCTCCACTTT
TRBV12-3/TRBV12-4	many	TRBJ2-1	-	CASNADSSYNEQFF	TGTGCCAGCAACGCGGACAGCTCCTACAATGAGCAGTTCTTC
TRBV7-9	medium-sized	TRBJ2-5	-	CASSLGRQETQYF	TGTGCCAGCAGCTTAGGGAGGCAAGAGACCCAGTACTTC
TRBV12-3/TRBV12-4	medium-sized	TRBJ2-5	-	CASGMVGETQYF	TGTGCCAGCGGGATGGTGGGAGAGACCCAGTACTTC
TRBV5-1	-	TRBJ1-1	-	CASSPRVSENTEAFF	TGCGCCAGCAGCCCCAGGGTTTCGGAGAACACTGAAGCTTTCTTT
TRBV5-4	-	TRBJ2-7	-	CASSLTGTLEQYF	TGTGCCAGCAGCTTGACAGGGACCCTTGAGCAGTACTTC
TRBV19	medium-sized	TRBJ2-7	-	CASSIVPGYEQYF	TGTGCCAGTAGTATAGTCCCAGGCTACGAGCAGTACTTC
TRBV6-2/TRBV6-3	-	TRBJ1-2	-	CASSTDRCCYGYTF	TGTGCCAGCAGCACCGACAGGTGCTGCTATGGCTACACCTTC
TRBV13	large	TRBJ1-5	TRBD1	CASSFGQGNQPQHF	TGTGCCAGCAGCTTTGGACAGGGGAATCAGCCCCAGCATTTT
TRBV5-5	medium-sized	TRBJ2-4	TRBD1	CASSPRGSKNIQYF	TGTGCCAGCAGCCCCAGGGGGTCAAAAAACATTCAGTACTTC
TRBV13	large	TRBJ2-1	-	CASSRRRDEQFF	TGTGCCAGCAGCCGTAGGAGGGATGAGCAGTTCTTC
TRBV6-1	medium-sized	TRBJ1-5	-	CASSGHGLGAQHF	TGTGCCAGCAGTGGACACGGGCTCGGGGCCCAGCATTTT
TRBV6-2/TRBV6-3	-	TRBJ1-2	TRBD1	CASSTGDSLNYGYTF	TGTGCCAGCAGTACAGGGGACAGCCTTAACTATGGCTACACCTTC
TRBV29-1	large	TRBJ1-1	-	CSVDWHLNTEAFF	TGCAGCGTTGATTGGCATTTGAACACTGAAGCTTTCTTT
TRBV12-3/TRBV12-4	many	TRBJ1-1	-	CASSPTVNTEAFF	TGTGCCAGCAGCCCCACAGTGAACACTGAAGCTTTCTTT
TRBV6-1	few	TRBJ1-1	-	CASSEAYRAKAFF	TGTGCCAGCAGTGAAGCATACAGGGCTAAAGCTTTCTTT
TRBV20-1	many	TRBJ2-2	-	CSANTAGDTGELFF	TGCAGTGCCAACACGGCTGGGGACACCGGGGAGCTGTTTTTT
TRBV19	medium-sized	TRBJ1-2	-	CASSGPGTPVGYGYTF	TGTGCCAGTAGTGGGCCGGGGACCCCGGTTGGTTATGGCTACACCTTC